This TCR beta chain was sequenced in a study of shared clonotypes between healthy human individuals. Here immunoSEQ multiplex PCR was the method, and the copy in TCRdb shows in-frame clones only, minus some. The sample has about 1.1 million clones, about 80% seen once. CDR1 MDHEN and CDR2 SYDVKM come from the germline V gene. The V end lost 6 bases, the J end lost 3 bases, and 15 bases lay between the germline ends. The CDR3 loop spans 14 amino acids. This chain joins TRBV28 and TRBJ2-7; D ambiguous. Source material: memory CD4+ T cells from PBMCs. Subset denoted: CD45RA-negative fraction. The source of this sequence is a young man in good health. Some clones in this sample may be carry-over from other donors' samples. The CDR3 nucleotides are TGTGCCAGCAGGGACGGTGGAGCTTACTACGAGCAGTACTTC. This codes for CASRDGGAYYEQYF. Full variable domain (missing parts from reference TRBV28 and TRBJ2-7): DVKVTQSSRYLVKRTGEKVFLECVQDMDHENMFWYRQDPGLGLRLIYFSYDVKMKEKGDIPEGYSVSREKKERFSLILESASTNQTSMYLCASRDGGAYYEQYFGPGTRLTVT.